These 18 T cell receptor beta chains share one sample of origin, sequenced in a study of blood T cell repertoires in COVID-19. Produced via immunoSEQ multiplex PCR; TCRdb's table is partial and in-frame only. The top ten hold more than 1.5% of the sample, which has about 250,000 clones, approximately 90% seen once. The sequenced sample was PBMCs or T cells enriched from blood (not recorded which). The receptors come from a man between 35 and 55 years old who had recovered from COVID-19.

This rearrangement joins TRBV3-1 (or the pseudogene TRBV3-2) to TRBJ2-7; 7 positions match TRBD1. With 0 bases clipped from V and 5 bases from J, the junction kept 7 bases outside the gene matches. The CDR3 runs to 15 residues. Germline CDR1 is LGHDT and CDR2 is YNNKEL (reference sequence). The CDR3 DNA reads as TGTGCCAGCAGCCAAGACCAGGACAGGAACCACGAGCAGTACTTC. This translates into CASSQDQDRNHEQYF.

The CDR3 loop reads CASSLASVRLAAGEQFF. CDR3 bases: TGCGCCAGCAGCTTGGCCAGCGTGAGACTAGCGGCTGGGGAGCAGTTCTTC. The V gene is TRBV5-1, the J gene TRBJ2-1; 9 bases fit TRBD2. V was pared by 0 bases and J by 10 bases, with 14 bases of the junction left unmatched. Germline values: CDR1 SGHRS, CDR2 YFSETQ. This CDR3 is 17 amino acids long.

V gene TRBV5-6 combines with J gene TRBJ1-5; the D gene is possibly TRBD1 (5 bases). V was trimmed by 4 bases and J by 6 bases, leaving 17 bases between them. This CDR3 has 15 amino acids. CDR1 SGHDT and CDR2 YYEEEE come from the germline V gene. The CDR3 loop reads CASSLTTGGGQPQHF. The CDR3 DNA sequence: TGTGCCAGCAGCCTCACGACCGGGGGAGGTCAGCCCCAGCATTTT.

The chain links TRBV9 to TRBJ2-1, with D perhaps TRBD2 (6 bases). The germline V and J ends were trimmed by 1 base and 0 bases, with 14 bases remaining between them. The CDR3 runs to 17 residues. The germline gives CDR1 SGDLS, CDR2 YYNGEE. The CDR3 DNA reads as TGTGCCAGCAGCGTATTCGGGAGAGGGTCCTCCTACAATGAGCAGTTCTTC. Protein product: CASSVFGRGSSYNEQFF. Filled out from reference TRBV9 and TRBJ2-1, the complete variable domain reads DSGVTQTPKHLITATGQRVTLRCSPRSGDLSVYWYQQSLDQGLQFLIQYYNGEERAKGNILERFSAQQFPDLHSELNLSSLELGDSALYFCASSVFGRGSSYNEQFFGPGTRLTVL.

The chain links TRBV19 to TRBJ2-5, with 9 bases that match TRBD1. The V gene end was trimmed by 5 bases and the J gene end by 1 base; junction bases not matched to a gene: 14. The CDR3 length is 18 residues. The germline V gene encodes CDR1 LNHDA and CDR2 SQIVND (reference sequence). CDR3 sequence reads: CASSFTGTGWAFQETQYF. The CDR3 DNA reads as TGTGCCAGTAGTTTCACCGGGACAGGGTGGGCCTTCCAAGAGACCCAGTACTTC.

The rearrangement links TRBV5-1 to TRBJ1-2; 12 nucleotides agree with TRBD1. Germline loops: CDR1 SGHRS, CDR2 YFSETQ. The V and J ends lost 6 bases and 8 bases, in that order; junction bases with no gene match: 8. CDR3 length: 14 amino acids. Here the CDR3 DNA reads TGCGCCAGCACCCAGGGACAGGGGGCTTACGGCTACACCTTC. Amino acids: CASTQGQGAYGYTF.

The genes are TRBV11-2 and TRBJ1-5; TRBD1 matches at 8 bases. Germline V lookup: CDR1 SGHAT, CDR2 FQNNGV. The CDR3 is 16 amino acids. The J segment lost 2 bases and the V segment lost 1 base, leaving 4 bases of the junction unmatched. The CDR3, as DNA: TGTGCCAGCAGCTTAGGACAGGGGATTGGCAATCAGCCCCAGCATTTT. Translated: CASSLGQGIGNQPQHF.

The chain is built from TRBV29-1 and TRBJ1-6; maybe TRBD1 (5 bases). The CDR3 is made up of 14 amino acids. CDR1 and CDR2 (germline): SQVTM, ANQGSEA. With 1 base removed from V and 9 bases from J, the gap between germline ends came to 13 bases. The CDR3 DNA reads as TGCAGCGTTGAAGTTGAACAGGAACTTTCACCCCTCCACTTT. Protein product: CSVEVEQELSPLHF.

V is TRBV5-6 and J is TRBJ1-1; weak D call: TRBD1 (6 bases). Germline V lookup: CDR1 SGHDT, CDR2 YYEEEE. V was pared by 0 bases and J by 9 bases, with 12 bases between. This CDR3 is 13 amino acids long. In DNA, the CDR3 is TGTGCCAGCAGCTTGGTCGGGCAGGGGCAAGCTTTCTTT. This gives the protein CASSLVGQGQAFF.

The chain is built from TRBV6-5 and TRBJ2-3; D is undetermined. This CDR3 has 14 amino acids. Germline CDR1 reads MNHEY; CDR2 reads SVGAGI. V lost 6 bases and J lost 0, with 10 bases in between. The CDR3 nucleotides are TGTGCCAGCAGGGCAGGTGCTAGCACAGATACGCAGTATTTT. It codes for CASRAGASTDTQYF.

The gene calls are TRBV5-4 and TRBJ1-2; 12 nucleotides agree with TRBD1. V shed 2 bases, J shed 7 bases, and the junction held 6 bases outside the gene matches. This CDR3 contains 15 residues. CDR1 is SGHNT, CDR2 YYREEE, per germline (reference sequence). CDR3 sequence reads: CASSFTGTGGSGYTF. Written as DNA, the CDR3 is TGTGCCAGCAGCTTTACCGGGACAGGGGGCTCTGGCTACACCTTC.

For the CDR3, the DNA is TGTGCCAGCAGTTACTGGGACAGAGACTATGGCTACACCTTC. Amino acid sequence: CASSYWDRDYGYTF. The chain carries TRBV27 and TRBJ1-2; 7 bases fit TRBD1. V lost 4 bases to trimming and J lost 3 bases; unmatched junction nucleotides: 5. Germline loops: CDR1 MNHEY, CDR2 SMNVEV (reference sequence). The CDR3 sequence is 14 residues long.

V gene TRBV5-1 combines with J gene TRBJ2-1, with 12 bases lining up with TRBD2. In germline, CDR1 is SGHRS, CDR2 YFSETQ. The CDR3 spans 17 residues. The junction had 14 bases not matched to a gene; V was cut back by 4 bases and J by 9 bases. The CDR3 protein is CASSPELAGGPGREQFF. The CDR3 coding sequence is TGCGCCAGCAGCCCTGAGCTAGCGGGGGGGCCTGGGCGTGAGCAGTTCTTC.

The chain recombines TRBV18 with TRBJ2-7; 7 nucleotides line up with TRBD1. The CDR3 length is 14 residues. After removal of 6 bases from V and 0 bases from J, the junction contained 5 bases not matched to a gene. Germline V CDR1 and CDR2: KGHSH, LQKENI. CDR3: CASSPGTDSYEQYF. Here the CDR3 DNA reads TGTGCCAGCTCGCCCGGGACAGACTCCTACGAGCAGTACTTC. The variable domain in full, with the rest retrieved from reference TRBV18 and TRBJ2-7, is NAGVMQNPRHLVRRRGQEARLRCSPMKGHSHVYWYRQLPEEGLKFMVYLQKENIIDESGMPKERFSAEFPKEGPSILRIQQVVRGDSAAYFCASSPGTDSYEQYFGPGTRLTVT.

V and J are TRBV7-3 and TRBJ2-2; D perhaps matches TRBD1 (6 bases). Germline assignment: CDR1 SGHTA and CDR2 FQGTGA. The CDR3 contains 12 residues. Trimming removed 8 bases at V and 9 bases at J, with 13 bases between. CDR3 DNA sequence: TGTGCCAGCTCCCCGAGGGGGAGGGAGCTGTTTTTT. Its translation: CASSPRGRELFF. The variable domain in full, with the rest retrieved from reference TRBV7-3 and TRBJ2-2, is GAGVSQTPSNKVTEKGKYVELRCDPISGHTALYWYRQSLGQGPEFLIYFQGTGAADDSGLPNDRFFAVRPEGSVSTLKIQRTERGDSAVYLCASSPRGRELFFGEGSRLTVL.

The CDR3 region has the DNA TGCGCCAGCAGCACAGGGGTTGACACTGAAGCTTTCTTT. As protein: CASSTGVDTEAFF. The J gene is TRBJ1-1, the V gene TRBV5-1; 7 bases are a match to TRBD1. Germline lookup yields CDR1 SGHRS and CDR2 YFSETQ. Trimming removed 4 bases from V and 3 bases from J; junction bases left unmatched: 3. CDR3 size: 13 residues.

The gene calls are TRBV7-2 and TRBJ1-5; no definite D call. The CDR3 runs 15 residues. V was trimmed by 1 base and J by 0 bases, leaving 7 bases between them. Germline values: CDR1 SGHTA, CDR2 FQGNSA. CDR3 nucleotide sequence: TGTGCCAGCAGCTTAGATCCGGGTAGCAATCAGCCCCAGCATTTT. Its translation is CASSLDPGSNQPQHF.

V usage is TRBV28 and J usage is TRBJ2-7; maybe TRBD1 (6 bases). V dropped 6 bases and J dropped 3 bases, with 15 bases sitting between them. Germline V CDR1 and CDR2: MDHEN, SYDVKM. The CDR3 has 14 residues. The DNA for the CDR3 is TGTGCCAGCAGGACAGGTACAAGGGGCTACGAGCAGTACTTC. It encodes CASRTGTRGYEQYF.